Shown below are 8 T cell receptor beta chains from a single sample sequenced in a study of control samples from healthy donors and cancer patients. TCRdb keeps only in-frame clones here, not all; method: immunoSEQ multiplex PCR. Found here are roughly 450,000 clones, more than 80% of them singletons; the top ten hold 5% to 7%. Sequencing was carried out using PBMCs. Receptors were obtained from a man in his forties with head and neck cancer.

The CDR3 DNA is TGTGCCAGCAGCTTAGAGACACTGAATCAGCCCCAGCATTTT. This codes for CASSLETLNQPQHF. V gene TRBV7-2 combines with J gene TRBJ1-5; D is unresolved. Germline assignment: CDR1 SGHTA and CDR2 FQGNSA. The CDR3 extends over 14 amino acids. V gave up 1 base and J gave up 4 bases, with 8 bases separating them.

In regard to this clone: Other DNA sequences of this sample code for an identical CDR3. The chain employs TRBV28 and TRBJ1-2, with D perhaps TRBD1 (5 bases). From germline, CDR1 is MDHEN and CDR2 SYDVKM. V was cut by 6 bases and J by 4 bases, with 12 bases left in between. The CDR3 is 13 residues long. CDR3 amino acids: CASRAGLTYGYTF. The CDR3 nucleotides are TGTGCCAGCAGAGCGGGACTCACCTATGGCTACACCTTC.

The rearrangement joins TRBV3-1 (or the pseudogene TRBV3-2) to TRBJ1-1, with a possible D match to TRBD1 (5 bases). The germline gives CDR1 LGHDT, CDR2 YNNKEL (reference sequence). The CDR3 has 18 residues. Trimming shortened V by 0 bases and J by 1 base, and 18 bases separated the two germline ends. The CDR3 here is CASSQDRQLPRTNTEAFF. The CDR3 bases are TGTGCCAGCAGCCAAGATCGACAGTTGCCAAGGACGAACACTGAAGCTTTCTTT.

The chain has TRBV7-9 and TRBJ2-7; TRBD2 aligns across 9 bases. Germline assignment: CDR1 SEHNR and CDR2 FQNEAQ (reference sequence). The CDR3 spans 15 residues. Trimming took 5 bases from V and 2 from J; bases not matched to a gene: 7. CDR3 in DNA: TGTGCCAGCAGCCCCCTAGCGGGGTCCCCCTACGAGCAGTACTTC. Protein sequence: CASSPLAGSPYEQYF.

The J gene is TRBJ1-6, the V gene TRBV30; D remains unclear. CDR3 length: 15 amino acids. The germline CDR1 and CDR2 sequences are GTSNPN and SVGIG (reference sequence). The germline V and J ends were trimmed by 0 bases and 1 base, with 7 bases remaining between them. The chain's CDR3 is CAWSVLASYNSPLHF. Written as DNA, the CDR3 is TGTGCCTGGAGTGTACTGGCTTCCTATAATTCACCCCTCCACTTT.

There are many counts of this clone. The rearrangement links TRBV28 to TRBJ1-5; 11 nucleotides align to TRBD1. The trim removed 5 bases at V and 5 bases at J, leaving 5 bases unmatched. The germline CDR1 and CDR2 sequences are MDHEN and SYDVKM. The CDR3 is 15 residues long. CDR3 protein: CASSPGTGGDQPQHF. The CDR3 DNA follows: TGTGCCAGCAGTCCCGGGACAGGGGGGGATCAGCCCCAGCATTTT.

The chain is built from TRBV4-3 and TRBJ1-6, with unresolved D. Trimming left V 0 bases short and J 6 bases short, with 9 bases between. This CDR3 comprises 15 residues. Germline V lookup: CDR1 LGHNA, CDR2 YSLEER. The DNA of the CDR3 is TGCGCCAGCAGCCAAGATGCCGTCGGTAATTCACCCCTCCACTTT. Translated: CASSQDAVGNSPLHF.

The table lists this clone with a count of one. This chain connects TRBV9 to TRBJ2-7; D possibly corresponds to TRBD1 (5 bases). CDR3 size: 15 residues. The germline gives CDR1 SGDLS, CDR2 YYNGEE. V dropped 0 bases and J dropped 3 bases, with 13 bases sitting between them. The CDR3, as DNA: TGTGCCAGCAGCGTAGCCTGGCAGGGTTTCTACGAGCAGTACTTC. It translates to CASSVAWQGFYEQYF.